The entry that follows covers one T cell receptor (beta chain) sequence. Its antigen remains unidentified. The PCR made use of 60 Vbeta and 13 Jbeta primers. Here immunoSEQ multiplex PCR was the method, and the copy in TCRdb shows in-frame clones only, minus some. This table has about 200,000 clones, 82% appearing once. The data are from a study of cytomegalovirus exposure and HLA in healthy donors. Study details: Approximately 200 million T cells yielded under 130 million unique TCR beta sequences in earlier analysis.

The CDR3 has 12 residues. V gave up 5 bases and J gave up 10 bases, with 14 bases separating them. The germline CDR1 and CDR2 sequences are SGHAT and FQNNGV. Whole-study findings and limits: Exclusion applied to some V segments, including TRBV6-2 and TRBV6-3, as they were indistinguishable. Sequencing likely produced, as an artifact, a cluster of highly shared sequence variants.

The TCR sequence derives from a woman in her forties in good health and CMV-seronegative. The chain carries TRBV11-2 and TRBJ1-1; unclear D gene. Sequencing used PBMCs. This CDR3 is CASSQTSYRAFF. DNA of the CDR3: TGTGCCAGCAGCCAAACGTCGTACAGAGCTTTCTTT.